This T cell receptor (beta chain) stems from a study of blood T cell repertoires in COVID-19. In the study overall: Sample material is recorded as cDNA or gDNA derived from T cells, B-cell-depleted T cells, or PBMCs.

Original analysis: Nucleated cell counts were estimated from reference gene primer amplification. Libraries were prepared by immunoSEQ multiplex PCR; TCRdb keeps only in-frame clonotypes and omits some of them. V and J calls and clone size are those listed in that table; D and trimming were worked out from the DNA. Of 280,000 or so clones listed, roughly 85% are singletons. With 5 bases removed from V and 7 bases from J, the gap between germline ends came to 14 bases. The CDR3 loop spans 13 amino acids. From germline, CDR1 is MDHEN and CDR2 SYDVKM. The gene calls are TRBV28 and TRBJ2-5; D perhaps matches TRBD2 (6 bases). Sequenced: peripheral blood. This receptor was taken from a human donor in a cohort sampled during active COVID-19. Written as DNA, the CDR3 is TGTGCCAGCAGTGGGGGGATACGGGGGACCCAGTACTTC. Amino acid sequence: CASSGGIRGTQYF.